This TCR beta chain was observed in a study of blood T cell repertoires in COVID-19. Study-level background: Samples representing acute and convalescent COVID-19 were sourced from the United States, Italy and Spain. Nucleic acid was either cDNA or gDNA, and it came from T cells, B-cell-depleted T cells, or PBMCs.

Original data processing: Amplified reference gene primers provided the basis for estimating nucleated cell counts. Generated by immunoSEQ multiplex PCR, the TCRdb table keeps only in-frame clones and is missing some. The V and J calls and the clone size are those of that table, but D and trimming were determined from the DNA. The repertoire holds some 190,000 clones, around nine tenths seen once, with 1.5% in the top ten. This CDR3 has 15 residues. Germline CDR1 SGHTA, CDR2 FQGNSA. V lost 4 bases to trimming and J lost 4 bases; unmatched junction nucleotides: 8. V and J are TRBV7-2 and TRBJ1-1; 8 bases are shared with TRBD1. This clonotype was obtained from a young man with active or convalescent COVID-19. The sample was peripheral blood. Written as DNA, the CDR3 is TGTGCCAGCAGCTCGCGACAGGGGAAGGTCACTGAAGCTTTCTTT. It is translated as CASSSRQGKVTEAFF.